This TCR beta chain was sequenced during a study of T cells in Graves' hyperthyroidism and ophthalmopathy. RNA transcripts provided the source from which TCR beta CDR3 regions were amplified. RT-PCR in the first round (using the HTBI primer set) targeted the TCR CDR3. TCRdb re-called the multiplex PCR reads through MiXCR, storing one row per CDR3 protein. The sample holds around 300,000 distinct CDR3 sequences, about 25% seen once. The CDR3 sequence is 13 residues long. Germline-derived CDR1 and CDR2 are MDHEN and SYDVKM. V was clipped by 7 bases and J by 2 bases, with 12 bases between them. The sample holds many counts of this clonotype.

The material sequenced was blood. The source of this sequence is a man in his forties with Graves' hyperthyroidism that later progressed to Graves' ophthalmopathy. The V and J genes are TRBV28 and TRBJ2-7; D gene ambiguous. The CDR3 sequence is CASNEANTYEQYF. For the CDR3, the DNA is TGTGCCAGCAACGAGGCGAATACCTACGAGCAGTACTTC.